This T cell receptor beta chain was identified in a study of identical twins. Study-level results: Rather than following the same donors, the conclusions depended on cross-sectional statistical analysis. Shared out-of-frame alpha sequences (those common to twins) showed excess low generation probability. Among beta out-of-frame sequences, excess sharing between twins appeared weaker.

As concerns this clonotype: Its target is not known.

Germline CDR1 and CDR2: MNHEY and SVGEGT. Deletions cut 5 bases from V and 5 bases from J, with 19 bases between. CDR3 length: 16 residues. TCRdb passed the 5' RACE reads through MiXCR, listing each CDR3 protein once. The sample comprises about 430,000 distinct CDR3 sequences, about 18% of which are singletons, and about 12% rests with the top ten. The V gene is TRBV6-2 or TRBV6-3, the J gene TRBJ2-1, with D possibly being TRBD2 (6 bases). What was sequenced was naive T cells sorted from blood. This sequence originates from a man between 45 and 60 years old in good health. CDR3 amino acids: CASSGLPGALNNEQFF. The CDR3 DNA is TGTGCCAGCAGTGGCCTTCCGGGAGCCCTCAACAATGAGCAGTTCTTC.